The T cell receptor beta chain described here comes from a study of PD-L1 blockade in urothelial cancer. The table came from immunoSEQ multiplex PCR; TCRdb's copy has only in-frame clones and leaves some out. Of 70,000 to 75,000 clones listed, about 83% were seen once; the top ten hold roughly 9.2%. CDR1 and CDR2 (germline): LNHDA, SQIVND (reference sequence). V was clipped by 10 bases and J by 4 bases; unmatched bases: 21. This CDR3 has 18 residues. Regarding time point: pretreatment peripheral blood. V is TRBV19 and J is TRBJ2-2; 7 bases are a match to TRBD1. The sample here was PBMCs, taken around atezolizumab (anti-PD-L1) treatment. The receptor was isolated from a woman aged 70 to 79 with urothelial cancer. CDR3 DNA: TGTGCCACTCTAATAAGGGACAGCAAGGGGGAACGCACCGGGGAGCTGTTTTTT. Translating gives CATLIRDSKGERTGELFF.